The 11 T cell receptor beta chains below were found in one sample sequenced in a study of chemoradiotherapy in HPV16-positive cancers. The assay was immunoSEQ multiplex PCR, and TCRdb's table has in-frame clones only and misses some. The data contain some 28,000 clones, 75% to 90% of them singletons. Source: blood, taken from a patient who underwent chemoradiotherapy. Every receptor here comes from a human donor with HPV-associated anogenital cancer.

This chain links TRBV28 with TRBJ1-1, with TRBD1 identical over 8 bases. Germline V CDR1 and CDR2: MDHEN, SYDVKM. V was pared by 6 bases and J by 11 bases, with 8 bases of the junction left unmatched. The CDR3 sequence is 12 residues long. The CDR3 here is CASRQQGVWAFF. DNA for the CDR3: TGTGCCAGCAGACAACAGGGGGTGTGGGCTTTCTTT.

In its sample, this clone was seen a few times. The CDR3 loop is CASSLDSGTGELFF. CDR3 coding DNA: TGTGCCAGCAGCTTGGATTCGGGCACCGGGGAGCTGTTTTTT. The chain uses TRBV5-6 and TRBJ2-2; no clear D gene. The length of the CDR3 is 14 residues. The ends were cut back, 0 bases at V and 4 bases at J, with 7 bases in the middle. From germline, CDR1 is SGHDT and CDR2 YYEEEE.

The V and J genes are TRBV30 and TRBJ1-3; D gene uncertain. CDR3 size: 14 residues. CDR1 GTSNPN and CDR2 SVGIG come from the germline V gene (reference sequence). With 0 bases removed from V and 4 bases from J, the gap between germline ends came to 10 bases. DNA for the CDR3: TGTGCCTGGAGTGTAAAGGGCGACGGAAACACCATATATTTT. It encodes CAWSVKGDGNTIYF.

This rearrangement joins TRBV7-3 to TRBJ2-1, with TRBD2 identical over 13 bases. V lost 5 bases to trimming and J lost 7 bases; unmatched junction nucleotides: 5. Germline CDR1 is SGHTA and CDR2 is FQGTGA. CDR3 length: 15 residues. CDR3 in DNA: TGTGCCAGCAGCCCCCCGGGACTAGCGGGGAATGAGCAGTTCTTC. This codes for CASSPPGLAGNEQFF.

This clone showed up just once. This rearrangement joins TRBV7-9 to TRBJ2-3, with a possible D match to TRBD1 (5 bases). The CDR3 loop spans 13 amino acids. Looked up from germline, CDR1 is SEHNR and CDR2 is FQNEAQ (reference sequence). The germline V and J ends were trimmed by 3 bases and 4 bases, with 8 bases remaining between them. For the CDR3, the DNA is TGTGCCAGCAGCTTCCAGGGCGCAGATACGCAGTATTTT. This encodes CASSFQGADTQYF.

V is TRBV28 and J is TRBJ1-6; D is possibly TRBD1 (6 bases). The V gene lost 3 bases and the J gene lost 0 bases, with 9 bases spanning the gap. The germline V gene has CDR1 MDHEN and CDR2 SYDVKM. This CDR3 is 16 amino acids long. CDR3 nucleotides: TGTGCCAGCAGTTTTGACAGGCTCTCCTATAATTCACCCCTCCACTTT. Its protein is CASSFDRLSYNSPLHF.

A few counts support this clone. The V gene is TRBV27, the J gene TRBJ1-4, with a tentative D call TRBD1 (5 bases). The CDR3 covers 16 residues. Germline V gene data show CDR1 as MNHEY and CDR2 as SMNVEV (reference sequence). The V gene lost 5 bases and the J gene lost 7 bases, with 20 bases spanning the gap. The CDR3 is CASSPRLRDGAEKLFF. CDR3 nucleotides: TGTGCCAGCAGTCCCCGACTTAGGGATGGGGCTGAAAAACTGTTTTTT.

This clone turned up a few times. The chain couples TRBV6-5 to TRBJ1-2; maybe TRBD1 (6 bases). This CDR3 has 15 amino acids. The V gene lost 7 bases and the J gene lost 1 base, with 16 bases spanning the gap. Germline CDR1 and CDR2: MNHEY and SVGAGI. As DNA, the CDR3 is TGTGCCAGCATCGACCTAGCAGGGGATAACTATGGCTACACCTTC. This gives the protein CASIDLAGDNYGYTF.

On this clone: Other DNA sequences in this specimen translate into the identical CDR3. CDR3 bases: TGTGCCAGCGGACAGGGCTATGGCTACACCTTC. Amino acid sequence: CASGQGYGYTF. The chain uses TRBV6-1 and TRBJ1-2; TRBD1 aligns across 8 bases. The CDR3 has 11 amino acids. The J segment lost 4 bases and the V segment lost 8 bases, leaving 0 bases of the junction unmatched. Germline-derived CDR1 and CDR2 are MNHNS and SASEGT.

The chain combines TRBV12-5 with TRBJ1-2, with D perhaps TRBD1 (6 bases). This CDR3 has 14 residues. Trimming removed 1 base at V and 7 bases at J, with 13 bases between. The germline V gene has CDR1 LGHNT and CDR2 FRNRAP. CDR3 amino acids: CASGLAQGTGGYTF. In DNA, the CDR3 is TGTGCTAGTGGTTTGGCCCAGGGGACGGGTGGCTACACCTTC.

The chain uses TRBV9 and TRBJ1-1; 8 bases agree with TRBD1. Trimming removed 1 base from V and 13 bases from J; junction bases left unmatched: 6. The CDR3 length is 12 residues. In germline, CDR1 is SGDLS, CDR2 YYNGEE. The CDR3 spells CASSVRTGQVFF. In DNA, the CDR3 is TGTGCCAGCAGCGTACGGACGGGACAGGTTTTCTTT.